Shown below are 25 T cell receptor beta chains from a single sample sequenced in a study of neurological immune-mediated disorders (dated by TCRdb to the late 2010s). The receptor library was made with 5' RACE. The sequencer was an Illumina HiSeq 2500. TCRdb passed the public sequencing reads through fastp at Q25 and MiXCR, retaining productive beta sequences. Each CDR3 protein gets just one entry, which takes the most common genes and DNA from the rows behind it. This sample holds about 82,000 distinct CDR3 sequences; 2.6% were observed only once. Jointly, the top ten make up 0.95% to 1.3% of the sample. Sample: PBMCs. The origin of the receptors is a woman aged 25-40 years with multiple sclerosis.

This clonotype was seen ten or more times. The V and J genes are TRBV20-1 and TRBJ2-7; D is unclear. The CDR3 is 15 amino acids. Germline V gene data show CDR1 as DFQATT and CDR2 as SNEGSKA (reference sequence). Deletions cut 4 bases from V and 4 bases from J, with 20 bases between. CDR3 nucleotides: TGCAGTGCTATGCCCCTCCCTAGTGGAATTTACGAGCAGTACTTC. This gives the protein CSAMPLPSGIYEQYF.

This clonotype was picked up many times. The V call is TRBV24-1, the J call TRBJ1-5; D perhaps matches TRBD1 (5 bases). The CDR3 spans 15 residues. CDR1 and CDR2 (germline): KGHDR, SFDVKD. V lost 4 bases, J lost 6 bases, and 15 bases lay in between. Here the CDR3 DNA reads TGTGCCACCAGTGAAGGGAGACGTGGGACTCAGCCCCAGCATTTT. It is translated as CATSEGRRGTQPQHF.

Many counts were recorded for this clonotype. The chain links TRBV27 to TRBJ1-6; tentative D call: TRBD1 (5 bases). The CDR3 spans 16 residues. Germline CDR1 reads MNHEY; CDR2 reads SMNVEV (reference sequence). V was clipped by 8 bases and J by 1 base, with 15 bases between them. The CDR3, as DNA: TGTGCCAGCTCTCCCCGAGGGGTTTCCTATAATTCACCCCTCCACTTT. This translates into CASSPRGVSYNSPLHF.

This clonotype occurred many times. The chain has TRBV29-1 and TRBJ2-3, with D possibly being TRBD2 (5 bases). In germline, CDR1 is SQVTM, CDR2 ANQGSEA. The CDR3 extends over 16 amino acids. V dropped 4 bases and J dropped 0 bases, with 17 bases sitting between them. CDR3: CSVVPLRGGSTDTQYF. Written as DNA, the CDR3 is TGCAGCGTTGTCCCCCTACGAGGCGGGAGCACAGATACGCAGTATTTT.

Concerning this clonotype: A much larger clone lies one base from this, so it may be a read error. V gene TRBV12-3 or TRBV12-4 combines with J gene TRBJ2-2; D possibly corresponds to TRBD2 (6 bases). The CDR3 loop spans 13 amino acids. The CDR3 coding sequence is TGTGTCAGTGCCGGGACTCTCACCGGGGAGCTGTTTTTT. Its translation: CVSAGTLTGELFF.

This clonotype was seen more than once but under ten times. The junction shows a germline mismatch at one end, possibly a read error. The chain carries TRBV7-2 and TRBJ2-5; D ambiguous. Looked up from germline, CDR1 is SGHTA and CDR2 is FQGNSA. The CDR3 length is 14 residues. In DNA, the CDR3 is TGTGCCAGCAGCTTAGCAGGCAGACGAGAGAACCAGTACTTC. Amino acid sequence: CASSLAGRRENQYF. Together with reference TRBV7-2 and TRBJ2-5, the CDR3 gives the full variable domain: GAGVSQSPSNKVTEKGKDVELRCDPISGHTALYWYRQSLGQGLEFLIYFQGNSAPDKSGLPSDRFSAERTGGSVSTLTIQRTQQEDSAVYLCASSLAGRRENQYFGPGTRLLVL.

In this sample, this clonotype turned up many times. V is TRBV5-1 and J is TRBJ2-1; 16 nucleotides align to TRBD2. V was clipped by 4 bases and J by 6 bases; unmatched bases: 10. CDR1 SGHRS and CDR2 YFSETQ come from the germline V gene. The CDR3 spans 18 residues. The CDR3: CASSQGLAGGRQGNEQFF. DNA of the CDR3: TGCGCCAGCAGCCAGGGACTAGCGGGAGGGCGTCAGGGCAATGAGCAGTTCTTC.

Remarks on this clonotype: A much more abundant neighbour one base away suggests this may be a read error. The CDR3 spells CASSPGHSNQPQNF. CDR3 DNA: TGTGCCAGCAGCCCAGGACATAGCAATCAGCCCCAGAATTTT. The chain combines TRBV7-9 with TRBJ1-5; maybe TRBD1 (5 bases). CDR1 and CDR2 from the germline V gene are SEHNR and FQNEAQ (reference sequence). The length of the CDR3 is 14 residues.

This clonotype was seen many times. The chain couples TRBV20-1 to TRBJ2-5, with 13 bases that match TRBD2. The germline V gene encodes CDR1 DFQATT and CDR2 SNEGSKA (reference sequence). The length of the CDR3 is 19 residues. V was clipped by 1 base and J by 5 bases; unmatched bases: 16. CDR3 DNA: TGCAGTGCTAGAGCTAAGTGGGGGACTAGCGGGAAAGCGGATGAGACCCAGTACTTC. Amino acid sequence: CSARAKWGTSGKADETQYF.

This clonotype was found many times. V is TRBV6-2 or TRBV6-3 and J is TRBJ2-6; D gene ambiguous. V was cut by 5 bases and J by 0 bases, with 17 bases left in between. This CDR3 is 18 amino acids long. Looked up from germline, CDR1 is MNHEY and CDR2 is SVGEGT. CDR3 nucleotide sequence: TGTGCCAGCAGTAGGGCCCAGGACCATACCTCTGGGGCCAACGTCCTGACTTTC. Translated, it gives CASSRAQDHTSGANVLTF.

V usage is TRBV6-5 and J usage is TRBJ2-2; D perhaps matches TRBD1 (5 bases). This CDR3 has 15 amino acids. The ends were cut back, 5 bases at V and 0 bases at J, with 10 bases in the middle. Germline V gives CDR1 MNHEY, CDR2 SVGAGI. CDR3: CASSLGEPNTGELFF. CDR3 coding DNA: TGTGCCAGCAGTCTAGGGGAACCGAACACCGGGGAGCTGTTTTTT.

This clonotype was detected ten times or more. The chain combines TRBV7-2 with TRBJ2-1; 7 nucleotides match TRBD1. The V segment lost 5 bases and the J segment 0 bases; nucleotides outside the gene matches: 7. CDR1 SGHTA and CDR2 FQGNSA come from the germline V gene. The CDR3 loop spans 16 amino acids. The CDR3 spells CASSALGTASYNEQFF. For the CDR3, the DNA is TGTGCCAGCAGCGCGCTGGGGACAGCCTCCTACAATGAGCAGTTCTTC. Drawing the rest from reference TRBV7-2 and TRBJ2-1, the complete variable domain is GAGVSQSPSNKVTEKGKDVELRCDPISGHTALYWYRQSLGQGLEFLIYFQGNSAPDKSGLPSDRFSAERTGGSVSTLTIQRTQQEDSAVYLCASSALGTASYNEQFFGPGTRLTVL.

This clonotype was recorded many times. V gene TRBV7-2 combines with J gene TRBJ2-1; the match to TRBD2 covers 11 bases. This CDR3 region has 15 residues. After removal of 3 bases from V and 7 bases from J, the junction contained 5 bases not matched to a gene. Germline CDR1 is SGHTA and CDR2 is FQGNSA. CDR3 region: CASSFTSGSMNEQFF. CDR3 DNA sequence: TGTGCCAGCAGCTTTACTAGCGGGAGTATGAATGAGCAGTTCTTC.

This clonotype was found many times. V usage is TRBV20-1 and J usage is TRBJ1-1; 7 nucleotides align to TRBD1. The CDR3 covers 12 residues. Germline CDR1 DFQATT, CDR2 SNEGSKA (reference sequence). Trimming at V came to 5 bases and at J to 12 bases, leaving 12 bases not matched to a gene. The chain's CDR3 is CSARYPPQGSFF. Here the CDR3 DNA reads TGCAGTGCTCGTTATCCCCCACAGGGGTCTTTCTTT.

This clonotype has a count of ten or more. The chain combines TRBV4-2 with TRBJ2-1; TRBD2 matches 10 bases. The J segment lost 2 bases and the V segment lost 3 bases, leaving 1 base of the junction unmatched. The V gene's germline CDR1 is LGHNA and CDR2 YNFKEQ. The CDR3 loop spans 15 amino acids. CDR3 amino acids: CASSQLAGAYNEQFF. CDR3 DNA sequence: TGTGCCAGCAGCCAGCTAGCGGGAGCCTACAATGAGCAGTTCTTC.

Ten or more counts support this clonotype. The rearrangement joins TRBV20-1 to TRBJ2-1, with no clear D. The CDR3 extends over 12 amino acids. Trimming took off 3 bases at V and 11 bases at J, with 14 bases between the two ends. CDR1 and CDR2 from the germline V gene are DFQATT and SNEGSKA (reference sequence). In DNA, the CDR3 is TGCAGTGCTAGTTTCCATACAATGAAGCAGTTCTTC. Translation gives CSASFHTMKQFF.

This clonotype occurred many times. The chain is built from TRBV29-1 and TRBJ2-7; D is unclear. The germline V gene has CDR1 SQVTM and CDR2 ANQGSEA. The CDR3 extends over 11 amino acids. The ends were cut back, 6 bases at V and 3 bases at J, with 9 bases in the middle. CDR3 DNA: TGCAGCGTCACAGAGAACTACGAGCAGTACTTC. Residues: CSVTENYEQYF.

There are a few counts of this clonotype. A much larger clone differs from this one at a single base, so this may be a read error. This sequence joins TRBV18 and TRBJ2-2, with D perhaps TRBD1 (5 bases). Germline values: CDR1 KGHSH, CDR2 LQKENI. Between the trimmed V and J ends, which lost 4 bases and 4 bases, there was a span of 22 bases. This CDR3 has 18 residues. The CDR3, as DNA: TGTGCCAGCTCACTATACCCTGGACACACATCCCTCACCGGGGAGCTGTTTTTT. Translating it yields CASSLYPGHTSLTGELFF.

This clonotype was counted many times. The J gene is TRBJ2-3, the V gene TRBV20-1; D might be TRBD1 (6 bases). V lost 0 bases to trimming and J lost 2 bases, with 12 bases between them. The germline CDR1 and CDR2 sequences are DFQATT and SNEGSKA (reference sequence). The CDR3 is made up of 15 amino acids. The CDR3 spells CSARDLRGNTDTQYF. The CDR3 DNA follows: TGCAGTGCTAGAGATCTTAGGGGGAACACAGATACGCAGTATTTT.

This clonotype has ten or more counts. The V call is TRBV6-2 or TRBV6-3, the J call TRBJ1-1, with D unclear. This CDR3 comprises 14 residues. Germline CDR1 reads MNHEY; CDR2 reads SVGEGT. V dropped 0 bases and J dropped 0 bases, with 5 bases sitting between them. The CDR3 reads CASSYSDLNTEAFF. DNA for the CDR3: TGTGCCAGCAGTTACTCAGACTTGAACACTGAAGCTTTCTTT.

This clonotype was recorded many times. The CDR3 reads CASSAGTSGGSTGELFF. The DNA for the CDR3 is TGCGCCAGCAGCGCCGGGACTAGCGGGGGTTCCACCGGGGAGCTGTTTTTT. V and J are TRBV5-1 and TRBJ2-2, with 14 bases that match TRBD2. V shed 4 bases, J shed 4 bases, and the junction held 6 bases outside the gene matches. The CDR3 totals 17 residues. From germline, CDR1 is SGHRS and CDR2 YFSETQ.

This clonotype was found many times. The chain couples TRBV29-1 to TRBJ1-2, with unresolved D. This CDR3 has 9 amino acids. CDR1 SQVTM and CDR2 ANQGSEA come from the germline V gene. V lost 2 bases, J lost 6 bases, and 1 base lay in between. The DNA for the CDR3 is TGCAGCGTTGAAAATGGCTACACCTTC. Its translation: CSVENGYTF.

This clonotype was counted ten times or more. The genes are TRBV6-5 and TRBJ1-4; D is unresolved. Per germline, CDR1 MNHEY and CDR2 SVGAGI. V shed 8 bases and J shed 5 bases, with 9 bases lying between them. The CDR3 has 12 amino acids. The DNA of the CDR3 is TGTGCCAGCCGCCGCGGGAATGAAAAACTGTTTTTT. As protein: CASRRGNEKLFF.

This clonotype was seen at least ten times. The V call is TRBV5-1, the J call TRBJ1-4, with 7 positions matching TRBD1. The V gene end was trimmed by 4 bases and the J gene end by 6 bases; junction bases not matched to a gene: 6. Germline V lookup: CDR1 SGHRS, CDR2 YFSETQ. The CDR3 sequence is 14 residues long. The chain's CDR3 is CASSVTGFDEKLFF. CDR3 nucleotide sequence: TGCGCCAGCAGCGTGACAGGGTTTGATGAAAAACTGTTTTTT.

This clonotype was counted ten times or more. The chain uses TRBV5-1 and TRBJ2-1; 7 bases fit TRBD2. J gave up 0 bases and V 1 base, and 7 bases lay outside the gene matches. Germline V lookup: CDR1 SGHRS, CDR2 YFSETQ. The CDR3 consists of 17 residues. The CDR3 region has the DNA TGCGCCAGCAGCTTGCGGCGGGAGTTACGCTCCTACAATGAGCAGTTCTTC. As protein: CASSLRRELRSYNEQFF.